The 17 T cell receptor beta chains below were found in one sample sequenced in a study of TIL therapy for anti-PD-1-resistant metastatic lung cancer. This was the immunoSEQ v3 assay. Sequenced by immunoSEQ multiplex PCR; TCRdb stores in-frame clones only, minus some. This table holds 45,000 to 75,000 clones, around 86% found once. Time point: pre-treatment sample, taken before nivolumab and TIL therapy. This specimen was blood, taken at baseline. The receptors originated from a person between 30 and 79 years old with non-small cell lung cancer.

The V call is TRBV19, the J call TRBJ2-6; possible D gene TRBD1, 7 bases. CDR1 and CDR2 from the germline V gene are LNHDA and SQIVND (reference sequence). V lost 6 bases, J lost 2 bases, and 20 bases lay in between. The CDR3 length is 18 residues. The CDR3, as DNA: TGTGCCAGTAGCCCAAACCGCAGGGGGGTGACTGGGGCCAACGTCCTGACTTTC. This sequence encodes CASSPNRRGVTGANVLTF.

This chain links TRBV5-5 with TRBJ2-1; D not resolved. Germline CDR1 is SGHKS and CDR2 is YYEKEE (reference sequence). Trimming took 0 bases from V and 4 from J, leaving 8 bases between them. CDR3 length equals 14 residues. The CDR3 protein is CASSLVEVYNEQFF. In DNA form, the CDR3 reads TGTGCCAGCAGCTTGGTAGAAGTTTACAATGAGCAGTTCTTC.

The rearrangement joins TRBV16 to TRBJ1-3; D remains ambiguous. CDR1 and CDR2 (germline): KGHSY, FQNENV. CDR3 length: 12 amino acids. Trimming took off 6 bases at V and 0 bases at J, with 3 bases between the two ends. The CDR3: CASRDSGNTIYF. CDR3 DNA sequence: TGTGCCAGCAGGGACTCTGGAAACACCATATATTTT.

The chain has TRBV15 and TRBJ1-2; TRBD1 matches 7 bases. The CDR3 runs to 15 residues. V lost 3 bases and J lost 0; bases outside the gene matches: 4. Germline V gene lookup returns CDR1 LNHNV and CDR2 YYDKDF (reference sequence). The CDR3 sequence: CATSSLGTANYGYTF. The CDR3 nucleotides are TGTGCCACCAGCAGCCTTGGGACAGCTAACTATGGCTACACCTTC. Based on the CDR3 plus reference TRBV15 and TRBJ1-2, the full variable domain is DAMVIQNPRYQVTQFGKPVTLSCSQTLNHNVMYWYQQKSSQAPKLLFHYYDKDFNNEADTPDNFQSRRPNTSFCFLDIRSPGLGDTAMYLCATSSLGTANYGYTFGSGTRLTVV.

Worth noting for this clone: Other DNA sequences in the sample encode the same CDR3. V usage is TRBV5-6 and J usage is TRBJ1-5; D gene ambiguous. The germline V gene has CDR1 SGHDT and CDR2 YYEEEE. Trimming cost V 5 bases and J 4 bases, with 7 bases left between them. The CDR3 extends over 12 amino acids. CDR3 in amino acids: CASSRVNQPQHF. The CDR3 nucleotides are TGTGCCAGCAGTAGGGTGAATCAGCCCCAGCATTTT.

The CDR3 DNA reads TGTGCCAGCAGCTTCCTAGGACTAGCGGGAGAGGGGGGAGAGACCCAGTACTTC. It encodes CASSFLGLAGEGGETQYF. The chain combines TRBV7-6 with TRBJ2-5; 13 bases line up with TRBD2. Trimming took 3 bases from V and 4 from J; bases not matched to a gene: 11. This CDR3 contains 18 residues. The germline gives CDR1 SGHVS, CDR2 FNYEAQ. The full variable domain, completed using reference TRBV7-6 and TRBJ2-5, is GAGVSQSPRYKVTKRGQDVALRCDPISGHVSLYWYRQALGQGPEFLTYFNYEAQQDKSGLPNDRFSAERPEGSISTLTIQRTEQRDSAMYRCASSFLGLAGEGGETQYFGPGTRLLVL.

This clone has just a few counts. V gene TRBV19 combines with J gene TRBJ2-1; a possible D gene is TRBD2 (6 bases). The CDR3 spans 18 residues. Germline V gene data show CDR1 as LNHDA and CDR2 as SQIVND (reference sequence). V dropped 2 bases and J dropped 2 bases, with 19 bases sitting between them. The CDR3: CASSIITSFGGTYNEQFF. CDR3 coding DNA: TGTGCCAGTAGTATAATCACCTCATTTGGGGGGACCTACAATGAGCAGTTCTTC.

The V and J genes are TRBV7-6 and TRBJ2-5; 13 bases are shared with TRBD2. CDR1 SGHVS and CDR2 FNYEAQ come from the germline V gene. Trimming cost V 5 bases and J 7 bases; bases outside gene matches: 13. The CDR3 has 17 amino acids. The CDR3 here is CASSATSGGDFVATQYF. The DNA for the CDR3 is TGTGCCAGCAGCGCCACTAGCGGGGGGGATTTCGTTGCGACCCAGTACTTC.

The rearrangement uses TRBV11-2 and TRBJ2-5; 7 positions agree with TRBD1. CDR1 is SGHAT, CDR2 FQNNGV, per germline. The CDR3 spans 16 residues. Germline trimming cut 4 bases from V and 5 bases from J; bases unmatched to any gene: 13. The CDR3 region is CASSSSRTGGQETQYF. CDR3 coding DNA: TGTGCCAGCAGCTCGAGCCGGACAGGTGGGCAGGAGACCCAGTACTTC.

This chain links TRBV7-9 with TRBJ2-7, with D hard to call. The CDR3 runs to 13 residues. CDR1 is SEHNR and CDR2 is FQNEAQ in the germline V gene (reference sequence). Trimming took 5 bases from V and 0 from J, leaving 8 bases between them. The CDR3 here is CASSSFSSYEQYF. The CDR3 DNA reads as TGTGCCAGCAGCAGCTTTTCCTCCTACGAGCAGTACTTC. Drawing the rest from reference TRBV7-9 and TRBJ2-7, the complete variable domain is DTGVSQNPRHKITKRGQNVTFRCDPISEHNRLYWYRQTLGQGPEFLTYFQNEAQLEKSRLLSDRFSAERPKGSFSTLEIQRTEQGDSAMYLCASSSFSSYEQYFGPGTRLTVT.

V usage is TRBV14 and J usage is TRBJ1-6; 9 bases match TRBD1. V was clipped by 4 bases and J by 9 bases; unmatched bases: 7. The CDR3 has 15 residues. The germline gives CDR1 SGHDN, CDR2 FVKESK. This CDR3 reads CASSRTRDRASPLHF. CDR3 in DNA: TGTGCCAGCAGCCGCACCCGGGACAGGGCTTCACCCCTCCACTTT.

This rearrangement joins TRBV28 to TRBJ1-5; 9 bases align to TRBD1. This CDR3 spans 15 amino acids. Per the germline V gene, CDR1 is MDHEN and CDR2 is SYDVKM. V dropped 10 bases and J dropped 5; count of bases not matched to a gene: 12. CDR3 sequence (DNA): TGTGCCAACAGCAAGGGACAGGGCCCTCATCAGCCCCAGCATTTT. Translating gives CANSKGQGPHQPQHF.

The V call is TRBV27, the J call TRBJ2-1; TRBD2 matches at 15 bases. Germline lookup yields CDR1 MNHEY and CDR2 SMNVEV (reference sequence). This CDR3 has 17 residues. The V gene end was trimmed by 5 bases and the J gene end by 5 bases; junction bases not matched to a gene: 7. This chain's CDR3 is CASSPIGTSGGNNEQFF. CDR3 coding DNA: TGTGCCAGCAGTCCAATCGGGACTAGCGGGGGGAACAATGAGCAGTTCTTC.

The chain uses TRBV9 and TRBJ1-2; unclear D gene. Germline V CDR1 and CDR2: SGDLS, YYNGEE. Trimming took off 5 bases at V and 5 bases at J, with 19 bases between the two ends. The length of the CDR3 is 15 residues. DNA for the CDR3: TGTGCCAGCAGTCGCAGGTTGTTAGACCCATATGGCTACACCTTC. Translating gives CASSRRLLDPYGYTF.

This rearrangement joins TRBV6-5 to TRBJ1-2; 11 nucleotides match TRBD1. CDR3 length: 13 amino acids. Trimming removed 8 bases from V and 6 bases from J; junction bases left unmatched: 5. Germline V CDR1 and CDR2: MNHEY, SVGAGI. The CDR3 reads CASGDRGWNGYTF. CDR3 nucleotides: TGTGCCAGCGGGGACAGGGGGTGGAATGGCTACACCTTC.

This sequence joins TRBV14 and TRBJ2-2, with D possibly being TRBD1 or TRBD2 (5 bases each). The CDR3 has 16 residues. The V end was cut by 4 bases, the J end by 0 bases, with 12 bases between. Germline V gene sequence: CDR1 SGHDN, CDR2 FVKESK. As DNA, the CDR3 is TGTGCCAGCAGCCTCCGAAGGGACCCGAACACCGGGGAGCTGTTTTTT. Its protein product is CASSLRRDPNTGELFF.

This clone showed up just a few times. This sequence joins TRBV5-1 and TRBJ1-2; possible D gene TRBD1, 5 bases. CDR1 and CDR2 from the germline V gene are SGHRS and YFSETQ. V lost 4 bases and J lost 7, with 17 bases in between. The CDR3 has 14 amino acids. In DNA form, the CDR3 reads TGCGCCAGCAGCCCCGAGGGCGGGGGTTTTGGCTACACCTTC. It yields the protein CASSPEGGGFGYTF.